This T cell receptor beta chain was sequenced during a study of identical twins. Findings of the study overall: Weaker excess sharing between twins was seen in beta out-of-frame sequences. Conclusions came from cross-sectional statistical analysis, not from following the same donors. The abundant beta clonotypes from cord blood had fewer insertions, and memory repertoires had none of this.

Germline-derived CDR1 and CDR2 are SGHTA and FQGNSA. The CDR3 length is 15 residues. Losses at the gene ends were 1 base for V and 6 bases for J; bases not matched to a gene: 4. Template switching added a universal primer site; cDNA carried unique molecular identifiers. TCRdb called the 5' RACE reads again in MiXCR, with one record for every CDR3 protein. The sample includes about 450,000 distinct CDR3 sequences, about 18% seen only once; the top ten take approximately 12%. This clonotype was detected ten times or more. The antigen remains unidentified. This sequence originates from a man in his fifties or sixties in good health. The sample taken for sequencing was naive T cells sorted from blood. The chain uses TRBV7-2 and TRBJ2-1; 9 nucleotides align to TRBD2. CDR3 DNA sequence: TGTGCCAGCAGCTTAGGGGGCGGGGGGGCCAATGAGCAGTTCTTC. Protein product: CASSLGGGGANEQFF.